One sample yielded the 11 T cell receptor beta chains listed below, sequenced in a study of cytomegalovirus exposure and HLA in healthy donors. Amplification used 60 Vbeta primers and 13 Jbeta primers. Clones were sequenced by immunoSEQ multiplex PCR, and TCRdb holds only the in-frame ones, with some missing. The sample lists some 88,000 clones, approximately 71% occurring once. Material for sequencing was PBMCs. These receptors were obtained from a woman under 30 in good health and CMV-seropositive.

V gene TRBV4-1 combines with J gene TRBJ2-1, with D possibly being TRBD1 (7 bases). CDR1 is MGHRA, CDR2 YSYEKL, per germline. The ends were cut back, 5 bases at V and 6 bases at J, with 17 bases in the middle. This CDR3 has 15 residues. As DNA, the CDR3 is TGCGCCAGCAGCTGGGGCGGGGACAGAGTCAATGAGCAGTTCTTC. Translating gives CASSWGGDRVNEQFF.

The genes are TRBV19 and TRBJ1-3; TRBD1 agrees at 10 bases. Germline CDR1 reads LNHDA; CDR2 reads SQIVND (reference sequence). V trimming: 5 bases; J trimming: 8 bases; junction bases outside the gene matches: 9. The CDR3 has 15 amino acids. CDR3 sequence: CASSPRTGGGDTIYF. CDR3 DNA sequence: TGTGCCAGTAGTCCTAGGACAGGGGGAGGGGACACCATATATTTT. Variable domain in full (rest from reference TRBV19 and TRBJ1-3): DGGITQSPKYLFRKEGQNVTLSCEQNLNHDAMYWYRQDPGQGLRLIYYSQIVNDFQKGDIAEGYSVSREKKESFPLTVTSAQKNPTAFYLCASSPRTGGGDTIYFGEGSWLTVV.

This chain joins TRBV6-6 and TRBJ1-1; 7 positions agree with TRBD1. Per germline, CDR1 MNHNY and CDR2 SVGAGI (reference sequence). V trimming: 5 bases; J trimming: 0 bases; junction bases outside the gene matches: 6. CDR3 size: 15 residues. The CDR3 region has the DNA TGTGCCAGCAGTCCACCGGGACAGTTGAACACTGAAGCTTTCTTT. As protein: CASSPPGQLNTEAFF.

This clone was counted between two and nine times. V usage is TRBV9 and J usage is TRBJ2-1; 9 bases map to TRBD2. This CDR3 has 16 residues. CDR1 is SGDLS and CDR2 is YYNGEE in the germline V gene. J gave up 7 bases and V 4 bases, and 12 bases lay outside the gene matches. The CDR3 DNA is TGTGCCAGCAGCCCGAGAGGTAGCGGGAGTGGGAATGAGCAGTTCTTC. Translation gives CASSPRGSGSGNEQFF.

This chain uses TRBV5-1 with TRBJ2-3; perhaps TRBD2 as D (7 bases). Trimming pared 2 bases from V and 4 bases from J, leaving 14 bases between. The CDR3 is 15 residues long. Per the germline V gene, CDR1 is SGHRS and CDR2 is YFSETQ. The CDR3 here is CASSFKGEGPDTQYF. Here the CDR3 DNA reads TGCGCCAGCAGCTTTAAGGGGGAGGGCCCAGATACGCAGTATTTT.

The rearrangement links TRBV28 to TRBJ1-5; the match to TRBD1 covers 11 bases. V dropped 6 bases and J dropped 6; count of bases not matched to a gene: 7. This CDR3 is 15 amino acids long. Germline lookup yields CDR1 MDHEN and CDR2 SYDVKM. This chain's CDR3 is CASRPRTGGGQPQHF. The CDR3 region has the DNA TGTGCCAGCAGACCACGGACAGGGGGCGGTCAGCCCCAGCATTTT.

The rearrangement joins TRBV5-4 to TRBJ1-2; possibly TRBD1 for D (6 bases). Germline V gives CDR1 SGHNT, CDR2 YYREEE (reference sequence). Trimming shortened V by 0 bases and J by 4 bases, and 10 bases separated the two germline ends. CDR3 size: 14 residues. CDR3 loop: CASSLADSSYGYTF. The CDR3 nucleotides are TGTGCCAGCAGCTTGGCGGACAGTTCCTATGGCTACACCTTC.

This clone was picked up a small number of times. The chain has TRBV7-9 and TRBJ1-1, with D uncertain. The germline CDR1 and CDR2 sequences are SEHNR and FQNEAQ (reference sequence). This CDR3 has 14 residues. The V end was cut by 3 bases, the J end by 0 bases, with 8 bases between. CDR3 sequence reads: CASSLSRLNTEAFF. Written as DNA, the CDR3 is TGTGCCAGCAGCTTGAGTCGTTTGAACACTGAAGCTTTCTTT.

The chain employs TRBV7-3 and TRBJ2-1; 7 positions match TRBD1. Trimming cost V 5 bases and J 4 bases; bases outside gene matches: 8. The CDR3 runs 15 residues. Germline V gene data show CDR1 as SGHTA and CDR2 as FQGTGA. The chain's CDR3 is CASSPNRGQYNEQFF. The CDR3 nucleotides read TGTGCCAGCAGCCCCAACAGGGGACAGTACAATGAGCAGTTCTTC.

This clone was counted a single time. Distinct nucleotide sequences in the sample also encode this CDR3. The chain employs TRBV4-1 and TRBJ1-2; maybe TRBD1 (5 bases). V was cut by 2 bases and J by 4 bases, with 5 bases left in between. CDR1 and CDR2 from the germline V gene are MGHRA and YSYEKL. There are 12 residues in the CDR3. The CDR3 nucleotides read TGCGCCAGCAGCCAAAGGGGCTATGGCTACACCTTC. Protein product: CASSQRGYGYTF.

The chain links TRBV6-4 to TRBJ2-3; D unresolved. This CDR3 has 14 residues. Trimming stripped 3 bases from V and 0 bases from J, with 7 bases between. The germline V gene encodes CDR1 MRHNA and CDR2 SNTAGT. CDR3 sequence: CASSEEASTDTQYF. The CDR3 bases are TGTGCCAGCAGTGAAGAGGCTAGCACAGATACGCAGTATTTT.